A single sample gave rise to the 23 T cell receptor beta chains below, sequenced in a study of blood T cells in healthy people across ages (dated by TCRdb to the mid-2010s). Libraries were prepared through 5' RACE. TCRdb records Illumina HiSeq 2500 as the sequencer. A second about 7 to 12 cycle PCR used a sample-barcoded 5' primer and a J-beta primer mix. Clones were called with MiXCR by TCRdb after fastp trimmed the public reads at Q25, and only in-frame beta chains were retained. A single entry per CDR3 protein holds the most common genes and DNA from its merged rows. The sample table holds about 1,500,000 distinct CDR3 sequences, of which under 30% were seen once. The biggest ten clones account for more than 6% of the sample. Sequencing was carried out using blood. These receptors originate from a woman in her twenties or thirties in good health.

The chain links TRBV30 to TRBJ2-1; possibly TRBD1 for D (6 bases). CDR3 length: 13 residues. Trimming left V 3 bases short and J 5 bases short, with 11 bases between. Germline-derived CDR1 and CDR2 are GTSNPN and SVGIG (reference sequence). The CDR3 nucleotides are TGTGCCTGGAGAGGACAGCAGCACAATGAGCAGTTCTTC. It codes for CAWRGQQHNEQFF.

The table lists this clonotype with a few counts. V usage is TRBV30 and J usage is TRBJ2-3, with unresolved D. The CDR3 extends over 14 amino acids. CDR1 is GTSNPN, CDR2 SVGIG, per germline (reference sequence). The V end was cut by 1 base, the J end by 4 bases, with 12 bases between. The CDR3, as DNA: TGTGCCTGGAGTGCGATCCGGCAGGCAGATACGCAGTATTTT. Protein sequence: CAWSAIRQADTQYF.

This clonotype was seen only a few times. In DNA form, the CDR3 reads TGTGCCAGCGGTGAAAGCGGGACGACCTACAATGAGCAGTTCTTC. Translated, it gives CASGESGTTYNEQFF. The V call is TRBV7-6, the J call TRBJ2-1, with 7 bases identical to TRBD2. V dropped 8 bases and J dropped 2; count of bases not matched to a gene: 9. In germline, CDR1 is SGHVS, CDR2 FNYEAQ. CDR3 length equals 15 residues. The full variable domain, in which reference TRBV7-6 and TRBJ2-1 provide the parts outside the CDR3, is GAGVSQSPRYKVTKRGQDVALRCDPISGHVSLYWYRQALGQGPEFLTYFNYEAQQDKSGLPNDRFSAERPEGSISTLTIQRTEQRDSAMYRCASGESGTTYNEQFFGPGTRLTVL.

This clonotype was seen repeatedly, ten times or more. The V and J genes are TRBV5-4 and TRBJ2-7; 8 bases map to TRBD1. The V segment lost 4 bases and the J segment 4 bases; nucleotides outside the gene matches: 10. Germline assignment: CDR1 SGHNT and CDR2 YYREEE (reference sequence). The CDR3 contains 15 residues. The CDR3 sequence: CASSDGQGRTYEQYF. The DNA for the CDR3 is TGTGCCAGCAGCGACGGACAGGGTCGTACTTACGAGCAGTACTTC.

The chain carries TRBV4-3 and TRBJ2-7; TRBD1 is a possible D gene (7 bases). The CDR3 sequence is 18 residues long. Germline CDR1 and CDR2: LGHNA and YSLEER. Deletions cut 0 bases from V and 3 bases from J, with 21 bases between. The CDR3 DNA reads TGCGCCAGCAGCCAAGATCTCGGAGGGGGCGACCTATACTACGAGCAGTACTTC. It translates to CASSQDLGGGDLYYEQYF.

The sample holds many counts of this clonotype. The genes are TRBV29-1 and TRBJ2-1; 7 bases line up with TRBD2. V gave up 4 bases and J gave up 8 bases; unmatched junction bases: 8. Germline V CDR1 and CDR2: SQVTM, ANQGSEA. The CDR3 runs 13 residues. The CDR3 sequence is CSVGLAGDDEQFF. The CDR3 DNA sequence: TGCAGCGTTGGTCTGGCGGGAGATGATGAGCAGTTCTTC.

This chain uses TRBV7-3 with TRBJ2-3; 8 bases fit TRBD2. CDR1 and CDR2 from the germline V gene are SGHTA and FQGTGA. CDR3 length equals 15 residues. Trimming cost V 2 bases and J 6 bases; bases outside gene matches: 7. The CDR3 nucleotides read TGTGCCAGCAGCTTACTCGGGGGGGGAAGTGATACGCAGTATTTT. Its protein is CASSLLGGGSDTQYF.

The chain links TRBV9 to TRBJ2-1; possible D gene TRBD2, 6 bases. The CDR3 spans 13 residues. The V gene lost 0 bases and the J gene lost 9 bases, with 10 bases spanning the gap. The V gene's germline CDR1 is SGDLS and CDR2 YYNGEE. As DNA, the CDR3 is TGTGCCAGCAGCGTAGATAACGGGAGTGAGCAGTTCTTC. Protein product: CASSVDNGSEQFF.

In its sample, this clonotype was seen many times. The chain carries TRBV7-2 and TRBJ2-7; the match to TRBD1 covers 7 bases. The CDR3 spans 14 residues. Germline loops: CDR1 SGHTA, CDR2 FQGNSA. V lost 4 bases and J lost 5; bases outside the gene matches: 8. This CDR3 is CASSYRTGSHEQYF. The CDR3 DNA reads as TGTGCCAGCAGCTACCGGACAGGAAGCCACGAGCAGTACTTC.

This clonotype was seen more than once but under ten times. This rearrangement joins TRBV5-1 to TRBJ1-2, with 8 bases that match TRBD1. The CDR3 covers 15 residues. With 2 bases clipped from V and 7 bases from J, the junction kept 10 bases outside the gene matches. CDR1 and CDR2 (germline): SGHRS, YFSETQ. The CDR3 DNA sequence: TGCGCCAGCAGCTTTACAGGGGGTATTTCGAGTGGCTACACCTTC. It codes for CASSFTGGISSGYTF.

This clonotype was seen more than once but under ten times. The J gene is TRBJ2-3, the V gene TRBV6-1, with D uncertain. Germline values: CDR1 MNHNS, CDR2 SASEGT. Trimming shortened V by 2 bases and J by 9 bases, and 18 bases separated the two germline ends. This CDR3 has 15 amino acids. This CDR3 reads CASSESLTPSLTQYF. The CDR3 coding sequence is TGTGCCAGCAGTGAAAGTCTAACCCCCTCCCTAACGCAGTATTTT.

This clonotype turned up a few times. An end of the junction differs from the germline gene, which may be a read error. The V gene is TRBV19, the J gene TRBJ2-5; no clear D gene. Near its end, the DNA agrees better with TRBJ2-7, so the J call may be wrong. In germline, CDR1 is LNHDA, CDR2 SQIVND (reference sequence). The CDR3 has 11 amino acids. CDR3: CASGIYYEQYF. Here the CDR3 DNA reads TGTGCCAGTGGTATCTACTACGAGCAGTACTTC.

This clonotype was counted many times. V usage is TRBV15 and J usage is TRBJ2-5; tentatively, D is TRBD1 or TRBD2 (6 bases each). Germline V lookup: CDR1 LNHNV, CDR2 YYDKDF (reference sequence). V was clipped by 2 bases and J by 4 bases, with 20 bases between them. This CDR3 region has 17 residues. As DNA, the CDR3 is TGTGCCACCAGCAGACGGGTAGGAGGGGGGCGTGGAGAGACCCAGTACTTC. It is translated as CATSRRVGGGRGETQYF.

In this sample, this clonotype turned up a few times. J is TRBJ2-5 and V is TRBV4-2, with D unresolved. CDR3 size: 14 residues. Germline CDR1 and CDR2: LGHNA and YNFKEQ. Trimming took 0 bases from V and 5 from J, leaving 10 bases between them. The CDR3 coding sequence is TGTGCCAGCAGCCAAGAGGCTCTGTGGGAGACCCAGTACTTC. This translates into CASSQEALWETQYF.

This clonotype was seen ten or more times. The chain links TRBV5-5 to TRBJ1-2; D is unresolved. Germline assignment: CDR1 SGHKS and CDR2 YYEKEE (reference sequence). Between the trimmed V and J ends, which lost 0 bases and 5 bases, there was a span of 11 bases. The CDR3 has 14 residues. CDR3 residues: CASSLEGTAYGYTF. The CDR3 bases are TGTGCCAGCAGCTTGGAGGGTACTGCGTATGGCTACACCTTC.

This clonotype has more than one count but fewer than ten. The chain recombines TRBV9 with TRBJ2-3; D might be TRBD2 (7 bases). This CDR3 is built from 16 residues. Germline V CDR1 and CDR2: SGDLS, YYNGEE. Trimming shortened V by 4 bases and J by 4 bases, and 19 bases separated the two germline ends. The CDR3 DNA reads as TGTGCCAGCAGCCCCCGTTCGGGGGGCACGGCAGATACGCAGTATTTT. Translated: CASSPRSGGTADTQYF.

The V call is TRBV15, the J call TRBJ1-5; D not resolved. The CDR3 sequence is 15 residues long. Germline CDR1 and CDR2: LNHNV and YYDKDF (reference sequence). V was cut by 4 bases and J by 4 bases, with 14 bases left in between. The CDR3 nucleotides read TGTGCCACCAGCAAGTCTCTGGGGTCAAATCAGCCCCAGCATTTT. Amino acids: CATSKSLGSNQPQHF.

The J gene is TRBJ2-5, the V gene TRBV5-5; D gene uncertain. Near its end, the DNA agrees better with TRBJ2-7, so the J call may be wrong. The CDR3 runs 12 residues. The germline V gene encodes CDR1 SGHKS and CDR2 YYEKEE (reference sequence). Here the CDR3 reads CASSFSDGEQYF. Written as DNA, the CDR3 is TGTGCCAGCAGCTTTTCGGACGGCGAGCAGTACTTC.

Only a few counts were recorded for this clonotype. The J gene is TRBJ1-5, the V gene TRBV10-3, with a weak D call TRBD1 (5 bases). V gave up 0 bases and J gave up 7 bases, with 10 bases separating them. Germline CDR1 reads ENHRY; CDR2 reads SYGVKD. This CDR3 has 14 amino acids. The CDR3 bases are TGTGCCATCAGTGAGTCGCAGGGCGGACAGCCCCAGCATTTT. It yields the protein CAISESQGGQPQHF.

This clonotype was recorded many times. The rearrangement uses TRBV12-3 or TRBV12-4 and TRBJ2-3; 8 nucleotides align to TRBD1. The V gene end was trimmed by 5 bases and the J gene end by 5 bases; junction bases not matched to a gene: 24. CDR3 size: 20 residues. The DNA for the CDR3 is TGTGCCAGCAGTCCATCCCCAGGGGGCCTCCGTACCCACCCTGTAGATACGCAGTATTTT. This gives the protein CASSPSPGGLRTHPVDTQYF.

The chain carries TRBV10-3 and TRBJ1-1; maybe TRBD1 (5 bases). The V end lost 4 bases, the J end lost 1 base, and 10 bases lay between the germline ends. Germline CDR1 is ENHRY and CDR2 is SYGVKD. The CDR3 has 14 amino acids. Here the CDR3 DNA reads TGTGCCATCAGTGGGGGACTCCAGAACACTGAAGCTTTCTTT. As protein: CAISGGLQNTEAFF.

The V call is TRBV5-1, the J call TRBJ2-5, with D possibly TRBD1 on 5 matching bases. Per germline, CDR1 SGHRS and CDR2 YFSETQ. Trimming took 7 bases from V and 2 from J, leaving 12 bases between them. The CDR3 is 13 residues long. The CDR3: CASWVQGQETQYF. CDR3 coding DNA: TGCGCCAGCTGGGTTCAGGGTCAAGAGACCCAGTACTTC.

Details on this clonotype: An end of the junction differs from the germline gene, which may be a read error. This sequence joins TRBV28 and TRBJ2-7; the D is unclear. Looked up from germline, CDR1 is MDHEN and CDR2 is SYDVKM. CDR3 size: 13 residues. CDR3 nucleotides: TGTGCCAGCAGCCGAGAAGGGTTGTACGGGCAGTACTTC. Its translation: CASSREGLYGQYF.